What follows are 30 T cell receptor beta chains derived from one specimen sequenced in a study of T-cell memory formation after mild COVID-19. In TCRdb, the 5' RACE reads were re-called with MiXCR into one record per CDR3 protein. The repertoire holds approximately 440,000 distinct CDR3 sequences, with 20% as singletons. Sequenced sample: PBMCs or a T cell subset sorted from them (not recorded which). The source of these receptors is an adult woman who had mild COVID-19 (a few samples of this study predate the infection). Cell type and time point are not known.

This clonotype was seen a handful of times. This chain connects TRBV20-1 to TRBJ1-5, with D possibly matching TRBD1 (6 bases). Germline loops: CDR1 DFQATT, CDR2 SNEGSKA (reference sequence). This CDR3 has 14 amino acids. The V end was cut by 5 bases, the J end by 3 bases, with 14 bases between. The CDR3 reads CSAAHGGPNQPQHF. CDR3 nucleotides: TGCAGTGCTGCCCACGGGGGGCCCAATCAGCCCCAGCATTTT.

V usage is TRBV10-3 and J usage is TRBJ2-3; 11 bases map to TRBD2. Germline V lookup: CDR1 ENHRY, CDR2 SYGVKD. The CDR3 has 15 amino acids. V gave up 5 bases and J gave up 5 bases; unmatched junction bases: 6. The chain's CDR3 is CAISSTSGSGDTQYF. CDR3 DNA sequence: TGTGCCATCAGTTCAACTAGCGGGAGTGGAGATACGCAGTATTTT.

This clonotype was seen a handful of times. The chain has TRBV12-3 or TRBV12-4 and TRBJ2-3, with unresolved D. With 1 base removed from V and 0 bases from J, the gap between germline ends came to 8 bases. The CDR3 length is 15 residues. For the CDR3, the DNA is TGTGCCAGCAGTTTAGTCCGGGCTAGCACAGATACGCAGTATTTT. Translating gives CASSLVRASTDTQYF.

This clonotype was picked up many times. This chain connects TRBV3-1 to TRBJ2-7; D remains unclear. This CDR3 is 13 amino acids long. V lost 1 base to trimming and J lost 3 bases, with 7 bases between them. Germline V gene lookup returns CDR1 LGHDT and CDR2 YNNKEL (reference sequence). The CDR3 here is CASSQADGYEQYF. CDR3 nucleotides: TGTGCCAGCAGCCAAGCGGACGGCTACGAGCAGTACTTC.

This clonotype was detected only a few times. V and J are TRBV6-2 or TRBV6-3 and TRBJ1-6; 10 nucleotides line up with TRBD1. The V gene's germline CDR1 is MNHEY and CDR2 SVGEGT. V gave up 5 bases and J gave up 6 bases; unmatched junction bases: 4. This CDR3 has 15 amino acids. The CDR3 loop reads CASSHRDRGNSPLHF. The DNA for the CDR3 is TGTGCCAGCAGTCACCGGGACAGGGGTAATTCACCCCTCCACTTT.

The chain joins TRBV9 to TRBJ1-1; TRBD1 might be the D (5 bases). V shed 3 bases and J shed 2 bases, with 8 bases lying between them. Germline values: CDR1 SGDLS, CDR2 YYNGEE. The CDR3 runs 13 residues. The CDR3 DNA reads as TGTGCCAGCAGCGGAGGGGACAACACTGAAGCTTTCTTT. Its protein product is CASSGGDNTEAFF.

The CDR3 nucleotides read TGTGCCAGCAGCTTACAAAATCACTACTACGAGCAGTACTTC. As protein: CASSLQNHYYEQYF. The chain joins TRBV7-9 to TRBJ2-7; no clear D. This CDR3 is built from 14 residues. V shed 2 bases and J shed 3 bases, with 11 bases lying between them. CDR1 and CDR2 from the germline V gene are SEHNR and FQNEAQ (reference sequence). The whole variable domain, filled in from reference TRBV7-9 and TRBJ2-7, reads DTGVSQNPRHKITKRGQNVTFRCDPISEHNRLYWYRQTLGQGPEFLTYFQNEAQLEKSRLLSDRFSAERPKGSFSTLEIQRTEQGDSAMYLCASSLQNHYYEQYFGPGTRLTVT.

In DNA form, the CDR3 reads TGCGCCAGCAGCTTGGGGCAGGCGAACTCCTACGAGCAGTACTTC. It specifies CASSLGQANSYEQYF. The genes are TRBV5-1 and TRBJ2-7; no reliable D call. The germline gives CDR1 SGHRS, CDR2 YFSETQ. The germline V and J ends were trimmed by 0 bases and 0 bases, with 10 bases remaining between them. The CDR3 loop spans 15 amino acids.

This chain uses TRBV4-1 with TRBJ2-3; perhaps TRBD1 as D (6 bases). This CDR3 is 15 amino acids long. The germline V gene has CDR1 MGHRA and CDR2 YSYEKL. V was trimmed by 2 bases and J by 2 bases, leaving 11 bases between them. CDR3 sequence: CASSQTGMPTDTQYF. In DNA, the CDR3 is TGCGCCAGCAGCCAAACAGGGATGCCCACAGATACGCAGTATTTT.

This clonotype has a handful of counts. This chain connects TRBV5-5 to TRBJ2-7; possibly TRBD1 or TRBD2 for D (5 bases each). The CDR3 length is 14 residues. Germline V gives CDR1 SGHKS, CDR2 YYEKEE (reference sequence). The V gene lost 6 bases and the J gene lost 5 bases, with 18 bases spanning the gap. Here the CDR3 DNA reads TGTGCCAGCACCTTCGGGGCGACCCCCAACGAGCAGTACTTC. Translating it yields CASTFGATPNEQYF.

The rearrangement uses TRBV7-3 and TRBJ2-3; no clear D gene. Germline CDR1 reads SGHTA; CDR2 reads FQGTGA. V lost 3 bases to trimming and J lost 2 bases, with 9 bases between them. The CDR3 runs to 14 residues. CDR3 coding DNA: TGTGCCAGCAGCTTTACAGCCGCCACAGATACGCAGTATTTT. Its translation is CASSFTAATDTQYF.

The chain joins TRBV4-2 to TRBJ2-4, with TRBD2 identical over 7 bases. Per germline, CDR1 LGHNA and CDR2 YNFKEQ. There are 16 residues in the CDR3. Trimming removed 1 base from V and 0 bases from J; junction bases left unmatched: 3. CDR3 bases: TGTGCCAGCAGCCAAGCTGGGGGGGGAGCCAAAAACATTCAGTACTTC. Its translation is CASSQAGGGAKNIQYF.

V is TRBV12-3 or TRBV12-4 and J is TRBJ2-1; 9 nucleotides match TRBD2. With V trimmed by 2 bases and J by 6 bases, 5 bases remained unmatched. This CDR3 has 15 residues. The CDR3 protein is CASSLSSGGSNEQFF. Written as DNA, the CDR3 is TGTGCCAGCAGTTTATCCAGCGGGGGGTCCAATGAGCAGTTCTTC.

This chain uses TRBV9 with TRBJ2-2; D may be TRBD1 or TRBD2 (5 bases each). Germline V gives CDR1 SGDLS, CDR2 YYNGEE. V was trimmed by 1 base and J by 6 bases, leaving 13 bases between them. The CDR3 has 15 amino acids. Here the CDR3 DNA reads TGTGCCAGCAGCGTATCCGGGACCAACGCCGGGGAGCTGTTTTTT. As protein: CASSVSGTNAGELFF.

V usage is TRBV7-9 and J usage is TRBJ2-7; tentative D call: TRBD2 (6 bases). The V gene lost 1 base and the J gene lost 0 bases, with 13 bases spanning the gap. This CDR3 contains 16 residues. In germline, CDR1 is SEHNR, CDR2 FQNEAQ (reference sequence). CDR3 bases: TGTGCCAGCAGCTTAGTGGAGGGGCGGGGCTCCTACGAGCAGTACTTC. Protein product: CASSLVEGRGSYEQYF.

There are a few counts of this clonotype. The chain has TRBV6-5 and TRBJ2-1; D is unresolved. The V end was cut by 9 bases, the J end by 9 bases, with 12 bases between. Per the germline V gene, CDR1 is MNHEY and CDR2 is SVGAGI. This CDR3 is 11 amino acids long. The CDR3 sequence is CASSGTGEQFF. For the CDR3, the DNA is TGTGCCAGTTCAGGTACCGGTGAGCAGTTCTTC.

J is TRBJ2-5 and V is TRBV7-9; D perhaps matches TRBD2 (5 bases). CDR1 and CDR2 (germline): SEHNR, FQNEAQ (reference sequence). The V end lost 0 bases, the J end lost 4 bases, and 9 bases lay between the germline ends. This CDR3 has 14 amino acids. CDR3 loop: CASSLALGVETQYF. The CDR3 DNA follows: TGTGCCAGCAGCTTAGCTCTCGGGGTAGAGACCCAGTACTTC.

This clonotype came up a few times. This chain joins TRBV7-2 and TRBJ2-1; TRBD2 agrees at 8 bases. Germline lookup yields CDR1 SGHTA and CDR2 FQGNSA. Germline trimming cut 1 base from V and 8 bases from J; bases unmatched to any gene: 7. This CDR3 is built from 15 residues. CDR3 coding DNA: TGTGCCAGCAGCTTAGGGGTAGCGGGGTACGATGAGCAGTTCTTC. Translated: CASSLGVAGYDEQFF. The whole variable domain, remainder taken from reference TRBV7-2 and TRBJ2-1, is GAGVSQSPSNKVTEKGKDVELRCDPISGHTALYWYRQSLGQGLEFLIYFQGNSAPDKSGLPSDRFSAERTGGSVSTLTIQRTQQEDSAVYLCASSLGVAGYDEQFFGPGTRLTVL.

This clonotype occurred a few times. For the CDR3, the DNA is TGCGCCAGCAGCCACTCCACCGGCTACACCTTC. It codes for CASSHSTGYTF. The chain is built from TRBV4-1 and TRBJ1-2; D gene ambiguous. Germline V gene sequence: CDR1 MGHRA, CDR2 YSYEKL. V was pared by 3 bases and J by 8 bases, with 7 bases between. This CDR3 is 11 amino acids long.

The chain recombines TRBV6-1 with TRBJ2-1; D may be TRBD1 (6 bases). V was cut by 6 bases and J by 5 bases, with 17 bases left in between. Looked up from germline, CDR1 is MNHNS and CDR2 is SASEGT. The CDR3 is 15 amino acids. CDR3 sequence reads: CASRTSGTPNNEQFF. The CDR3 DNA reads TGTGCCAGCAGGACTTCCGGGACACCCAACAATGAGCAGTTCTTC.

This clonotype appeared a few times. The chain carries TRBV11-2 and TRBJ2-5; D not certain. Deletions cut 5 bases from V and 5 bases from J, with 12 bases between. The CDR3 has 13 amino acids. Germline values: CDR1 SGHAT, CDR2 FQNNGV. The CDR3: CASSQSARETQYF. In nucleotides, the CDR3 is TGTGCCAGCAGCCAGAGCGCTCGGGAGACCCAGTACTTC.

This clonotype was detected only a few times. This chain uses TRBV7-8 with TRBJ2-2; perhaps TRBD2 as D (7 bases). The length of the CDR3 is 16 residues. Germline-derived CDR1 and CDR2 are SGHVS and FQNEAQ. V was shortened by 4 bases and J by 2 bases, with 14 bases between the two germline ends. The CDR3 region is CASSSQTGGNTGELFF. CDR3 nucleotide sequence: TGTGCCAGCAGCTCTCAGACGGGGGGCAACACCGGGGAGCTGTTTTTT.

CDR3 loop: CAISFREIDTEAFF. In DNA form, the CDR3 reads TGTGCCATCAGTTTCAGGGAGATAGACACTGAAGCTTTCTTT. This rearrangement joins TRBV10-3 to TRBJ1-1; maybe TRBD1 (5 bases). The CDR3 has 14 residues. Trimming shortened V by 5 bases and J by 3 bases, and 13 bases separated the two germline ends. The V gene's germline CDR1 is ENHRY and CDR2 SYGVKD.

The chain uses TRBV24-1 and TRBJ2-7; tentatively, D is TRBD1 or TRBD2 (5 bases each). Germline V CDR1 and CDR2: KGHDR, SFDVKD. The CDR3 is 15 amino acids. V lost 1 base, J lost 3 bases, and 12 bases lay in between. CDR3 sequence reads: CATSDFPRDGYEQYF. The CDR3 bases are TGTGCCACCAGTGATTTCCCCAGGGACGGCTACGAGCAGTACTTC.

J is TRBJ2-7 and V is TRBV4-3, with D possibly TRBD2 on 6 matching bases. The CDR3 contains 15 residues. Between the trimmed V and J ends, which lost 1 base and 5 bases, there was a span of 15 bases. Germline V CDR1 and CDR2: LGHNA, YSLEER. The CDR3 DNA reads TGCGCCAGCAGCCAAGTCGCCGGGAGCGGCAACGAGCAGTACTTC. It translates to CASSQVAGSGNEQYF.

This chain links TRBV12-3 or TRBV12-4 with TRBJ2-6; tentative D call: TRBD1 (6 bases). Deletions cut 1 base from V and 3 bases from J, with 13 bases between. The CDR3 is 17 residues long. CDR3 sequence: CASSLGQGSGGANVLTF. CDR3 sequence (DNA): TGTGCCAGCAGTTTAGGCCAGGGGAGTGGTGGGGCCAACGTCCTGACTTTC.

This chain links TRBV9 with TRBJ2-7; TRBD2 might be the D (7 bases). V lost 4 bases and J lost 3, with 17 bases in between. Germline V gene lookup returns CDR1 SGDLS and CDR2 YYNGEE. CDR3 length: 15 residues. Written as DNA, the CDR3 is TGTGCCAGCAGCCCAGGGGAGGGGCCGGTCTACGAGCAGTACTTC. This gives the protein CASSPGEGPVYEQYF.

This clonotype came up a few times. The chain joins TRBV6-2 or TRBV6-3 to TRBJ2-3; a possible D gene is TRBD2 (5 bases). There are 15 residues in the CDR3. Germline CDR1 and CDR2: MNHEY and SVGEGT. The V end was cut by 7 bases, the J end by 3 bases, with 17 bases between. CDR3 residues: CASTPLRERTDTQYF. CDR3 in DNA: TGTGCCAGCACCCCCCTCCGGGAACGTACAGATACGCAGTATTTT.

The chain recombines TRBV5-6 with TRBJ1-2; possible D gene TRBD1, 5 bases. This CDR3 comprises 12 residues. With 5 bases removed from V and 7 bases from J, the gap between germline ends came to 12 bases. Looked up from germline, CDR1 is SGHDT and CDR2 is YYEEEE. The CDR3 sequence: CASSRGFGGYTF. The CDR3 nucleotides are TGTGCCAGCAGTCGGGGGTTCGGTGGCTACACCTTC.

The chain carries TRBV29-1 and TRBJ2-3; D unclear. Trimming took off 6 bases at V and 2 bases at J, with 9 bases between the two ends. CDR1 and CDR2 from the germline V gene are SQVTM and ANQGSEA. The CDR3 runs to 12 residues. CDR3 bases: TGCAGCGTCGCAACCCTCACAGATACGCAGTATTTT. It yields the protein CSVATLTDTQYF.